The sequence of this TCR beta chain was determined in a study of blood T cell repertoires in COVID-19. Seattle's cohort entered during active infection and was followed longitudinally. Trimming shortened V by 7 bases and J by 4 bases, and 10 bases separated the two germline ends. The CDR3 has 13 residues. CDR1 MNHNY and CDR2 SVGAGI come from the germline V gene (reference sequence). Profiled with immunoSEQ multiplex PCR; TCRdb holds only in-frame clones, not every one. The table has roughly 240,000 clones, about 82% seen once; the top ten hold 5.5% to 6.5%. The specimen sequenced was peripheral blood. V is TRBV6-6 and J is TRBJ2-2; D perhaps matches TRBD2 (5 bases). This receptor was taken from a woman over 75 with COVID-19, enrolled during active disease. The CDR3 region has the DNA TGTGCCAGCAAGGAGGCTACCACCGGGGAGCTGTTTTTT. It is translated as CASKEATTGELFF.